The entry that follows covers one T cell receptor beta chain sequence. This entry belongs to a study of PD-1 blockade in classical Hodgkin lymphoma. V lost 1 base, J lost 3 bases, and 1 base stayed unmatched. Germline loops: CDR1 SGHTA, CDR2 FQGNSA. CDR3 length: 14 amino acids. Produced via immunoSEQ multiplex PCR; TCRdb's table is partial and in-frame only. Of approximately 28,000 clones listed, roughly 80% are singletons. This sample's time point: cycle 4 day 1 (C4D1), after more than five weeks of nivolumab. All trial patients relapsed after autologous stem cell transplantation. Magnetic negative selection served to purify CD4+ T cells out of PBMCs that had been thawed. Complete response, partial response or progressive disease were the best responses.

This clonotype originated in a human donor with classical Hodgkin lymphoma. The genes are TRBV7-2 and TRBJ2-5, with 8 nucleotides matching TRBD1. This material consisted of CD4+ T cells from blood, taken before the fourth cycle of nivolumab. The CDR3 region is CASSLGTGKETQYF. In DNA form, the CDR3 reads TGTGCCAGCAGCTTAGGGACAGGGAAAGAGACCCAGTACTTC.